Shown below are 15 T cell receptor beta chains from a single sample sequenced in a study of blood T cell repertoires in COVID-19. The assay was immunoSEQ multiplex PCR, and TCRdb's table has in-frame clones only and misses some. The data hold 200,000 or so clones, with 84% observed a single time. Sequencing was carried out using peripheral blood. These receptors all stem from an elderly woman with COVID-19, enrolled during active disease.

The chain couples TRBV5-1 to TRBJ2-3; TRBD1 aligns across 9 bases. The CDR3 extends over 15 amino acids. V dropped 1 base and J dropped 5; count of bases not matched to a gene: 5. CDR1 and CDR2 from the germline V gene are SGHRS and YFSETQ. The CDR3 DNA follows: TGCGCCAGCAGCTTGACCGGGACAGGGCAAGATACGCAGTATTTT. It translates to CASSLTGTGQDTQYF. Supplemented by reference TRBV5-1 and TRBJ2-3, the full variable domain reads KAGVTQTPRYLIKTRGQQVTLSCSPISGHRSVSWYQQTPGQGLQFLFEYFSETQRNKGNFPGRFSGRQFSNSRSEMNVSTLELGDSALYLCASSLTGTGQDTQYFGPGTRLTVL.

This clone came up once. The chain recombines TRBV11-2 with TRBJ1-2; 9 nucleotides line up with TRBD1. The CDR3 has 13 residues. The V gene's germline CDR1 is SGHAT and CDR2 FQNNGV. Trimming cost V 6 bases and J 8 bases; bases outside gene matches: 7. CDR3 sequence (DNA): TGTGCCAGCAGTCCAATAGGGACAGGGGGCTACACCTTC. Residues: CASSPIGTGGYTF.

The CDR3 region is CASSLSLPTGVSEQYF. CDR3 in DNA: TGTGCCAGCAGTTTATCACTACCAACCGGGGTAAGCGAGCAGTACTTC. The chain joins TRBV28 to TRBJ2-7; tentatively, D is TRBD2 (5 bases). Germline V gene lookup returns CDR1 MDHEN and CDR2 SYDVKM. The germline V and J ends were trimmed by 1 base and 6 bases, with 19 bases remaining between them. This CDR3 is built from 16 residues.

The chain has TRBV19 and TRBJ1-2, with D hard to call. The length of the CDR3 is 12 residues. V was cut by 4 bases and J by 1 base, with 4 bases left in between. Germline V CDR1 and CDR2: LNHDA, SQIVND (reference sequence). This chain's CDR3 is CASSTYNYGYTF. The CDR3 nucleotides read TGTGCCAGTAGTACCTATAACTATGGCTACACCTTC.

The chain combines TRBV6-5 with TRBJ2-7; weak D call: TRBD1 (5 bases). Trimming cost V 5 bases and J 5 bases, with 10 bases left between them. Germline CDR1 reads MNHEY; CDR2 reads SVGAGI. CDR3 length: 12 amino acids. CDR3 nucleotides: TGTGCCAGCAGTAGTCAGGGTCACGAGCAGTACTTC. Translation gives CASSSQGHEQYF.

The DNA of the CDR3 is TGTGCCAGCAGCTTAGCCACAGATACCGAAAAACTGTTTTTT. It is translated as CASSLATDTEKLFF. The chain has TRBV7-9 and TRBJ1-4; D is ambiguous. The V and J ends lost 0 bases and 8 bases respectively, with 10 bases between them. The CDR3 length is 14 residues. Germline CDR1 and CDR2: SEHNR and FQNEAQ (reference sequence). Full variable domain (remainder filled in from reference TRBV7-9 and TRBJ1-4): DTGVSQNPRHKITKRGQNVTFRCDPISEHNRLYWYRQTLGQGPEFLTYFQNEAQLEKSRLLSDRFSAERPKGSFSTLEIQRTEQGDSAMYLCASSLATDTEKLFFGSGTQLSVL.

This clone was seen only a few times. The J gene is TRBJ1-3, the V gene TRBV19, with 7 bases fitting TRBD1. Germline-derived CDR1 and CDR2 are LNHDA and SQIVND (reference sequence). This CDR3 has 16 residues. V shed 7 bases and J 4 bases; nucleotides not matched to a gene: 13. The CDR3 DNA is TGTGCCAGTAACCCCTTCTACAGGGACAGAGGAAACACCATATATTTT. It translates to CASNPFYRDRGNTIYF. Full variable domain (remainder filled in from reference TRBV19 and TRBJ1-3): DGGITQSPKYLFRKEGQNVTLSCEQNLNHDAMYWYRQDPGQGLRLIYYSQIVNDFQKGDIAEGYSVSREKKESFPLTVTSAQKNPTAFYLCASNPFYRDRGNTIYFGEGSWLTVV.

This chain uses TRBV2 with TRBJ2-6; 9 bases fit TRBD1. In germline, CDR1 is SNHLY, CDR2 FYNNEI. Trimming cost V 4 bases and J 3 bases; bases outside gene matches: 7. The CDR3 covers 17 residues. The CDR3 sequence is CASSGNRGRYGANVLTF. The CDR3 DNA is TGTGCCAGCAGTGGAAACAGGGGGCGGTATGGGGCCAACGTCCTGACTTTC. The full variable domain, with the rest looked up from reference TRBV2 and TRBJ2-6, is EPEVTQTPSHQVTQMGQEVILRCVPISNHLYFYWYRQILGQKVEFLVSFYNNEISEKSEIFDDQFSVERPDGSNFTLKIRSTKLEDSAMYFCASSGNRGRYGANVLTFGAGSRLTVL.

This clone was found a few times. Distinct nucleotide sequences in the sample also encode this CDR3. This chain joins TRBV6-6 and TRBJ1-5; D gene ambiguous. Germline CDR1 and CDR2: MNHNY and SVGAGI (reference sequence). V was cut by 2 bases and J by 1 base, with 6 bases left in between. This CDR3 is built from 14 residues. The CDR3 spells CASSYSESNQPQHF. The CDR3 region has the DNA TGTGCCAGCAGTTACAGTGAGAGCAATCAGCCCCAGCATTTT.

The rearrangement joins TRBV5-1 to TRBJ2-1, with 8 nucleotides matching TRBD1. Germline V lookup: CDR1 SGHRS, CDR2 YFSETQ. CDR3 size: 15 residues. The V and J ends lost 4 bases and 3 bases, in that order; junction bases with no gene match: 6. CDR3 in amino acids: CASSAGTGIYNEQFF. The CDR3 DNA reads TGCGCCAGCAGCGCCGGGACAGGCATCTACAATGAGCAGTTCTTC.

This clone was seen a single time. The V call is TRBV7-3, the J call TRBJ2-4; 10 bases match TRBD2. J was trimmed by 0 bases and V by 2 bases; bases with no gene match: 16. The germline CDR1 and CDR2 sequences are SGHTA and FQGTGA. CDR3 length: 21 amino acids. The CDR3 DNA reads as TGTGCCAGCAGCTTATTCTTGTCGACTAGCGGGTCCCCTTTAGCCAAAAACATTCAGTACTTC. Its translation: CASSLFLSTSGSPLAKNIQYF.

CDR3 bases: TGTGCCAGCAGTGACCGAGGGACACTTAACACCGGGGAGCTGTTTTTT. As protein: CASSDRGTLNTGELFF. V gene TRBV2 combines with J gene TRBJ2-2, with a tentative D call TRBD1 (6 bases). V was clipped by 3 bases and J by 2 bases, with 13 bases between them. In germline, CDR1 is SNHLY, CDR2 FYNNEI. This CDR3 is 16 amino acids long.

As concerns this clone: Other DNA sequences in this specimen translate into the identical CDR3. The rearrangement uses TRBV18 and TRBJ1-1; D gene ambiguous. The CDR3 contains 15 residues. The V gene lost 1 base and the J gene lost 2 bases, with 11 bases spanning the gap. Germline values: CDR1 KGHSH, CDR2 LQKENI. The CDR3 protein is CASSPLGGPNTEAFF. The CDR3 bases are TGTGCCAGCTCACCACTCGGAGGACCTAACACTGAAGCTTTCTTT.

The V and J genes are TRBV3-1 (or the pseudogene TRBV3-2) and TRBJ1-4, with D uncertain. The CDR3 length is 16 residues. V lost 3 bases and J 4 bases, leaving 15 bases between the germline ends. Germline loops: CDR1 LGHDT, CDR2 YNNKEL (reference sequence). CDR3 nucleotide sequence: TGTGCCAGCAGCCAGACAACGACAAGGAATAATGAAAAACTGTTTTTT. The encoded protein is CASSQTTTRNNEKLFF.

The chain couples TRBV3-1 (or the pseudogene TRBV3-2) to TRBJ1-3; D possibly corresponds to TRBD1 (6 bases). There are 15 residues in the CDR3. The ends were cut back, 5 bases at V and 3 bases at J, with 14 bases in the middle. The V gene's germline CDR1 is LGHDT and CDR2 YNNKEL (reference sequence). The CDR3 loop reads CASSDSGAGGNTIYF. The CDR3 bases are TGTGCCAGCAGCGATTCAGGGGCAGGTGGAAACACCATATATTTT.